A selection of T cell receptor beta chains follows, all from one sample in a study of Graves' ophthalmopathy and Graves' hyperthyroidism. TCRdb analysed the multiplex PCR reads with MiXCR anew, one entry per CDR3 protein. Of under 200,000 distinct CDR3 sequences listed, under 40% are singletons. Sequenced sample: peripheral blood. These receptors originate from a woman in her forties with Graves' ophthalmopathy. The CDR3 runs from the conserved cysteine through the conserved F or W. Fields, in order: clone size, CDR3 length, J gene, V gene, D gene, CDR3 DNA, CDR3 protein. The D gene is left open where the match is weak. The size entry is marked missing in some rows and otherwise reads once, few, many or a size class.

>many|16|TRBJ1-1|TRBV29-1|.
TGCAGCGCCCCATTACCCGACATTTCGGGCGACACTGAAGCTTTCTTT
CSAPLPDISGDTEAFF
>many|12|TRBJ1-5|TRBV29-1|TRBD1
TGCAGCGTTGGGGACAGAAATCAGCCCCAGCATTTT
CSVGDRNQPQHF
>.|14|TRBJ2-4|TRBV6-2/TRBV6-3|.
TGTGCCAGCAGTTACTCGAGTGGCACTAACATTCAGTACTTC
CASSYSSGTNIQYF
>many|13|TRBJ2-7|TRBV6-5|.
TGTGCCAGCACTGTGACTCGTTTCCACGAGCAGTACTTC
CASTVTRFHEQYF
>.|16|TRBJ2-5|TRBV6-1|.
TGTGCCAGCATCCCTCGTGACACTCGTCTCCAAGAGACCCAGTACTTC
CASIPRDTRLQETQYF
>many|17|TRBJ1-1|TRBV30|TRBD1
TGTGCCTGGAGTGGTCCAAGGGACAGGGGGCAATCCTCTGAAGCTTTCTTT
CAWSGPRDRGQSSEAFF
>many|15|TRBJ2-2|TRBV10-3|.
TGTGCCATCACCAGATCAGACTTGAACACCGGGGAGCTGTTTTTT
CAITRSDLNTGELFF
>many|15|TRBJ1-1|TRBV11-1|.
TGTGCCAGCAGCTTAGGGACAGTCATGAACACTGAAGCTTTCTTT
CASSLGTVMNTEAFF
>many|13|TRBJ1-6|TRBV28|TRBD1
TGTGCCAGCAGTCAACCGGGACAGGTTCTCCTCCACTTT
CASSQPGQVLLHF
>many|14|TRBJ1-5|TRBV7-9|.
TGTGCCAGCAGCTCGGGTCAGGGTGGACAGCCCCAGCATTTT
CASSSGQGGQPQHF
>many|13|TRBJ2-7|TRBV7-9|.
TGTGCCAGCAGCTTTACCTCATACTACGAGCAGTACTTC
CASSFTSYYEQYF
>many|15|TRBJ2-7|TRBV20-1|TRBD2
TGCAGTGCTCCTACCGGGCTAGCGGGAGGGCACGAGCAGTACTTC
CSAPTGLAGGHEQYF
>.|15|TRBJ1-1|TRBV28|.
TGTGCCAGCAGTTTAAAGGCGGCAGGGGCCATTAAAGCTTTCTTT
CASSLKAAGAIKAFF
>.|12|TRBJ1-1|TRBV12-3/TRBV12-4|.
TGTGCCAGCGCCTGGGGGGGCACTGAAGCTTTCTTT
CASAWGGTEAFF
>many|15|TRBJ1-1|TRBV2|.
TGTGCCAGCAGTGAGGAAAGGACGGGCAACACTGAAGCTTTCTTT
CASSEERTGNTEAFF
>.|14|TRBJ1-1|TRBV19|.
TGTGCCAGTACCCCTCGGGCCCAGAACACTGAAGCTTTCTTT
CASTPRAQNTEAFF
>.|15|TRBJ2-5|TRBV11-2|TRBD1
TGTGCCAGCAGGTTAGGGGGCACAAGGCGAGAGACCCAGTACTTC
CASRLGGTRRETQYF
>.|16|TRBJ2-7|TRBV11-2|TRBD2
TGTGCCAGCAGCTCCCAGACTAGCGGGATGGGGTACGAGCAGTACTTC
CASSSQTSGMGYEQYF
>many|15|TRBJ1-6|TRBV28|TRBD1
TGTGCCAGCAGTAGACAGGGACCCCTAAATTCACCCCTCCACTTT
CASSRQGPLNSPLHF
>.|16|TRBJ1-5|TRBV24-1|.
TGTGCCACCAGTGACTCGGGGGCTCGGGGCAATCAGCCCCAGCATTTT
CATSDSGARGNQPQHF
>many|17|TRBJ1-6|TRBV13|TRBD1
TGTGCCAGCAGCACTTACGACAGGGGGCTGGATAATTCACCCCTCCACTTT
CASSTYDRGLDNSPLHF
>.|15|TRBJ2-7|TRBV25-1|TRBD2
TGTGCCAGCAGTGCCCTACTAGCGGAACTAAACGAGCAGTACTTC
CASSALLAELNEQYF
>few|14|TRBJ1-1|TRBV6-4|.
TGTGCCAGCAGTGACTCGTCCCTGAACACTGAAGCTTTCTTT
CASSDSSLNTEAFF
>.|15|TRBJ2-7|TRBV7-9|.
TGTGCCAGCAGCTCTAACAGCCCGACTTCCTACGAGCAGTACTTC
CASSSNSPTSYEQYF
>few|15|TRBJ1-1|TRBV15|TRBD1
TGTGCCACCAGCAGAGGGACAGGGGGCAACACTGAAGCTTTCTTT
CATSRGTGGNTEAFF
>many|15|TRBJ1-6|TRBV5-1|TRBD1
TGCGCCAGCAGCCGGACAGGAGAGGGTAATTCACCCCTCCACTTT
CASSRTGEGNSPLHF
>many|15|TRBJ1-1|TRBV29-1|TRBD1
TGCAGCGTTGGCAGGGGGTCGGTTTCTAACACTGAAGCTTTCTTT
CSVGRGSVSNTEAFF
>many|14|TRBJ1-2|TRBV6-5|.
TGTGCCAGCAGTTACTCGTGGGGCGGCTATGGCTACACCTTC
CASSYSWGGYGYTF
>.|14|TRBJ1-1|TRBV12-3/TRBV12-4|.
TGTGCCAGCAGTTTTAGGCAGGGACACACTGAAGCTTTCTTT
CASSFRQGHTEAFF
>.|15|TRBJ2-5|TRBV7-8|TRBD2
TGTGCCAGCAGCCCCGGGACTAGCCAGGGAGAGACCCAGTACTTC
CASSPGTSQGETQYF
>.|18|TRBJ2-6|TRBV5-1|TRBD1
TGCGCCAGCAGCTCCTCCGGGACAGGTGCCTCTGGGGCCAACGTCCTGACTTTC
CASSSSGTGASGANVLTF
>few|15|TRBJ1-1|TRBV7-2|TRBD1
TGTGCCAGCAGCCCGATAACAGGGGTGAACACTGAAGCTTTCTTT
CASSPITGVNTEAFF
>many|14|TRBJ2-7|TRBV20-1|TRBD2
TGCAGTGCCATCCAAACTAGCGGAACCTACGAGCAGTACTTC
CSAIQTSGTYEQYF
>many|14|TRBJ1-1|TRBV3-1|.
TGTGCCAGCAGCCAAGGACGGAAGAACACTGAAGCTTTCTTT
CASSQGRKNTEAFF
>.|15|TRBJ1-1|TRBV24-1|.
TGTGCCACCAGTGGTAACAGGGCGGGAGACACTGAAGCTTTCTTT
CATSGNRAGDTEAFF
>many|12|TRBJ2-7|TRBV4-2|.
TGTGCCAGCAGGCACGGCATCTACGAGCAGTACTTC
CASRHGIYEQYF
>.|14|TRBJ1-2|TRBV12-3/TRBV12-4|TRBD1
TGTGCCAGCAGTCTGGCGGACAGGGCCTATGGCTACACCTTC
CASSLADRAYGYTF
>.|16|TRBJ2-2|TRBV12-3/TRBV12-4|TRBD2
TGTGCCAGCAGTAAGCCTAGCGGTTATAACACCGGGGAGCTGTTTTTT
CASSKPSGYNTGELFF
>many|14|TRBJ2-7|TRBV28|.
TGTGCCAGCAGTTTGGAGGGGGCGTCCTACGAGCAGTACTTC
CASSLEGASYEQYF
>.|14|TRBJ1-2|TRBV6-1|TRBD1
TGTGCCAGCAGCCTGACCGGGACAGACTATGGCTACACCTTC
CASSLTGTDYGYTF
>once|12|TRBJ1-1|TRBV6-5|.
TGTGCCAGCAGTTTGGGTTATCGACTAGCTTTCTTT
CASSLGYRLAFF
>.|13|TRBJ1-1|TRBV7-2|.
TGTGCCAGCAGTCGTGTGGAGGCCACTGAAGCTTTCTTT
CASSRVEATEAFF
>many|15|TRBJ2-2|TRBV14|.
TGTGCCAGCAGCCAAGAACGGGGACACACCGGGGAGCTGTTTTTT
CASSQERGHTGELFF
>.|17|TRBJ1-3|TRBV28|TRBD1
TGTGCCAGCAGTTTATTGGCCCGGGACAGCTCTGGAAACACCATATATTTT
CASSLLARDSSGNTIYF
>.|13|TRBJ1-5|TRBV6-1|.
TGTGCCAGTAAGTGGGGTTCGGCTCAGCCCCAGCATTTT
CASKWGSAQPQHF